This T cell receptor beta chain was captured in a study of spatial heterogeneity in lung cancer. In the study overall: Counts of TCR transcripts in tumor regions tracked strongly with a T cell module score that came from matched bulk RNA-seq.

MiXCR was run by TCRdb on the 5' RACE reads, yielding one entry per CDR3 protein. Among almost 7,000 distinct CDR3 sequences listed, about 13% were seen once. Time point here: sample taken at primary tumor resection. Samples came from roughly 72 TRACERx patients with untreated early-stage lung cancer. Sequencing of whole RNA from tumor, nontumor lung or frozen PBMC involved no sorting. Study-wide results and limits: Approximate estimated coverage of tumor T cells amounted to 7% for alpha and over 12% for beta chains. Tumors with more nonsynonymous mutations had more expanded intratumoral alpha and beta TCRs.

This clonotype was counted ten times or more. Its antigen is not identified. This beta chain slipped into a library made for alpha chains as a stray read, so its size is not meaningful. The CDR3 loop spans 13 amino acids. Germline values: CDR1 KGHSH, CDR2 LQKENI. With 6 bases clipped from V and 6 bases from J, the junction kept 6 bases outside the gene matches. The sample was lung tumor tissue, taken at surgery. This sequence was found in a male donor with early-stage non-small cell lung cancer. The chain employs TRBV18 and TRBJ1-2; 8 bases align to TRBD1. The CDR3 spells CASSLLDRDGYTF. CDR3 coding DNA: TGTGCCAGCTCCCTCTTGGACAGGGATGGCTACACCTTC.